This entry concerns a single TCR beta chain. Its matching antigen is unknown. The CDR3 length is 15 residues. CDR1 and CDR2 (germline): ENHRY, SYGVKD. V lost 4 bases, J lost 0 bases, and 11 bases lay in between. All donors were Caucasian adults living in Nashville, Tennessee. The study separated CD4+ cells into CD45RA+ naive and CD45RA-negative memory subsets. Every subset had its genomic DNA shared out evenly among several immunoSEQ plates. The protocol was immunoSEQ multiplex PCR, while the TCRdb copy is restricted to in-frame clones and leaves out a portion. The sample lists 1 million to 1.2 million clones, approximately 80% occurring once. The data were obtained in a study of shared clonotypes between healthy human individuals. Findings and limits, study-wide: The sharing of approximately 5.1% of naive CD4 clonotypes was seen across a handful of donors.

The sequencing sample was made of memory CD4+ T cells from PBMCs. Subset specified: CD45RA-negative fraction. The rearrangement joins TRBV10-3 to TRBJ2-3; TRBD1 might be the D (5 bases). The clonotype was recovered from a man aged 18 to 29 in good health. Some clones in this sample may be carry-over from other donors' samples. The CDR3 DNA sequence: TGTGCCATCAGTGGGGGCGGAACTAGCACAGATACGCAGTATTTT. This gives the protein CAISGGGTSTDTQYF.